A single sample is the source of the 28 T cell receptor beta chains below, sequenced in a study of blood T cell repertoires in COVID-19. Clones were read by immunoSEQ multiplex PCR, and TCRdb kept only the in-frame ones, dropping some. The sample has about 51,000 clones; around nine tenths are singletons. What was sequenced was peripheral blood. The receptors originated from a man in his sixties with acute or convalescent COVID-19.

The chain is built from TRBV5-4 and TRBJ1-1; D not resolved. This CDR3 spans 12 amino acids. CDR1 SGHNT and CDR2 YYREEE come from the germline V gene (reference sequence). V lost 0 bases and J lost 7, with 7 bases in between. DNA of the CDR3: TGTGCCAGCAGCTTGGGTGCGGGTGAAGCTTTCTTT. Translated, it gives CASSLGAGEAFF.

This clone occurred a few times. As DNA, the CDR3 is TGTGCCAGCAGCCCAAGGGGGCGGGCGGGCGAGCAGTACTTC. Its protein product is CASSPRGRAGEQYF. V is TRBV5-4 and J is TRBJ2-7; 7 bases match TRBD1. Per the germline V gene, CDR1 is SGHNT and CDR2 is YYREEE (reference sequence). This CDR3 comprises 14 residues. Losses at the gene ends were 4 bases for V and 6 bases for J; bases not matched to a gene: 10.

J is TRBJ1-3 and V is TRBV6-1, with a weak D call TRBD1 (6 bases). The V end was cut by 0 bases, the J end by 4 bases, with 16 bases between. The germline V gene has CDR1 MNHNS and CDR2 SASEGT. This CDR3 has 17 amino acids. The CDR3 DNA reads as TGTGCCAGCAGTGAAGCGATTTCAGGGGCAGGAGGAAACACCATATATTTT. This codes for CASSEAISGAGGNTIYF.

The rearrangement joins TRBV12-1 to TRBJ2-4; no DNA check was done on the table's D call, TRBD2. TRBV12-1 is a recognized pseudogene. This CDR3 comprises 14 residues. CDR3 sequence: CASSFMDSWNIQYF. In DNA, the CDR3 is TGTGCCAGCAGCTTTATGGACTCCTGGAACATTCAGTACTTC.

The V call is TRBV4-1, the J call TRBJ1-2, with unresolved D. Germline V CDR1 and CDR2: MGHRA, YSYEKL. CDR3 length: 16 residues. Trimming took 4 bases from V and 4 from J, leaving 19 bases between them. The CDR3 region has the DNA TGCGCCAGCAGCCCGGTCGGGAGGCCCCCTGGCTATGGCTACACCTTC. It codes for CASSPVGRPPGYGYTF.

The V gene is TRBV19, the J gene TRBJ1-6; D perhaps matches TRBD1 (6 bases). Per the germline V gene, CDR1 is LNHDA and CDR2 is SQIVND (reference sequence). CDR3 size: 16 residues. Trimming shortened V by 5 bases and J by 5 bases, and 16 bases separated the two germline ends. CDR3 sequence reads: CASSPPDRLHNSPLHF. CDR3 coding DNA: TGTGCCAGTAGTCCCCCCGACAGGCTCCATAATTCACCCCTCCACTTT.

This chain's CDR3 is CSALPGTGSTVDEQFF. CDR3 nucleotides: TGCAGCGCCCTACCCGGGACAGGGTCTACGGTCGATGAGCAGTTCTTC. The rearrangement links TRBV29-1 to TRBJ2-1, with 9 nucleotides matching TRBD1. Germline V gives CDR1 SQVTM, CDR2 ANQGSEA. The CDR3 sequence is 16 residues long. Losses at the gene ends were 7 bases for V and 8 bases for J; bases not matched to a gene: 18.

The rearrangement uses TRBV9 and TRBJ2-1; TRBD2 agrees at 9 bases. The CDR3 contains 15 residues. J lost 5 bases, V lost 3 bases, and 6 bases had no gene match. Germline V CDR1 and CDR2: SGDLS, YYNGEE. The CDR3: CASSEGAGGHNEQFF. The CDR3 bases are TGTGCCAGCAGCGAGGGAGCGGGGGGACACAATGAGCAGTTCTTC.

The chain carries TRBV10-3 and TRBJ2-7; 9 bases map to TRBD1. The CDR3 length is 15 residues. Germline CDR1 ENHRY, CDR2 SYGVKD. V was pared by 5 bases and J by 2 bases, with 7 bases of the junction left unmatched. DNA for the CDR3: TGTGCCATCAGTCCCCCGCGACAGGGGGCCTACGAGCAGTACTTC. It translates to CAISPPRQGAYEQYF.

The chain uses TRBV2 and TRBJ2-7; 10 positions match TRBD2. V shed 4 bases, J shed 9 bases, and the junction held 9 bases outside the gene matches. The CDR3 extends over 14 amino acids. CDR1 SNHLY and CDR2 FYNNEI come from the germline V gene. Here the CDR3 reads CASSGGLAGERQYF. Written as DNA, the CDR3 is TGTGCCAGCAGTGGGGGGCTAGCGGGAGAACGGCAGTACTTC.

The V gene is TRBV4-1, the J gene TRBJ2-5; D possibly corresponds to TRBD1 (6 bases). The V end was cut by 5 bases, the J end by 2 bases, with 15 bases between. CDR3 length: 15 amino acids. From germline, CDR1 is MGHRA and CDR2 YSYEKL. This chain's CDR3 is CASSALQGLQETQYF. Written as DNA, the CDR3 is TGCGCCAGCAGCGCACTACAGGGCTTACAAGAGACCCAGTACTTC.

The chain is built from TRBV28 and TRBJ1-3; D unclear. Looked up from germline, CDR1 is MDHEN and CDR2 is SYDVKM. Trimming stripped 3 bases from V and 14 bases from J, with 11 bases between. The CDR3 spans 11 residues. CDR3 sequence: CASSFEQKVYF. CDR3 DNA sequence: TGTGCCAGCAGTTTTGAACAAAAAGTATATTTT.

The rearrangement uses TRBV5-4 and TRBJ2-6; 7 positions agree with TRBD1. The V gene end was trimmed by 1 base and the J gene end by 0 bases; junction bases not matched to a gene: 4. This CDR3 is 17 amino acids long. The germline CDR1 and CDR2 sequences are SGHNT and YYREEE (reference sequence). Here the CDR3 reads CASSLQTGASGANVLTF. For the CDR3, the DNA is TGTGCCAGCAGCTTGCAAACAGGGGCCTCTGGGGCCAACGTCCTGACTTTC.

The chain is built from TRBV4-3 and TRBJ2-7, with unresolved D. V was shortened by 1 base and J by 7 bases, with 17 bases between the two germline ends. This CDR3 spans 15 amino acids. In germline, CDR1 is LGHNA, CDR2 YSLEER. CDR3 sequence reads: CASSQVVSTGWEQYF. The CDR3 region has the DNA TGCGCCAGCAGCCAAGTAGTGTCGACCGGGTGGGAGCAGTACTTC.

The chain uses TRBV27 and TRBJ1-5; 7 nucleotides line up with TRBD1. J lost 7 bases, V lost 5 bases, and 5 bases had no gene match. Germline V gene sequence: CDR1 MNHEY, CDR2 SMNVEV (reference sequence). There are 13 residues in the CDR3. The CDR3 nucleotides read TGTGCCAGCAGTCCGCCGGGACAGCAGCCCCAGCATTTT. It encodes CASSPPGQQPQHF.

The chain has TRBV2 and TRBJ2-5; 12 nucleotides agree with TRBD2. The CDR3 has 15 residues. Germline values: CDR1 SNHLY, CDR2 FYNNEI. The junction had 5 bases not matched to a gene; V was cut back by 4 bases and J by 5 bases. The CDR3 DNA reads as TGTGCCAGCAGTGTGCGACTAGCGGGGGTTGAGACCCAGTACTTC. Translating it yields CASSVRLAGVETQYF.

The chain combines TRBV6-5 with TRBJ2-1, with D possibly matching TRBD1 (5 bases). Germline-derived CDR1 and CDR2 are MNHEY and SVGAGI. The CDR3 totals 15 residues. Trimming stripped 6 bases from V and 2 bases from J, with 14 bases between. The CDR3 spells CASSSDSSTYNEQFF. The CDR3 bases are TGTGCCAGCAGCTCAGACAGCAGTACCTACAATGAGCAGTTCTTC.

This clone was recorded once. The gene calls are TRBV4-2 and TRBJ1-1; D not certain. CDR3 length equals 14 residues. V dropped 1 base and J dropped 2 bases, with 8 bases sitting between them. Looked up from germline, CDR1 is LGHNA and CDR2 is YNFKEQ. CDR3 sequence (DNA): TGTGCCAGCAGCCAAGTGCCGGGAAACACTGAAGCTTTCTTT. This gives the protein CASSQVPGNTEAFF.

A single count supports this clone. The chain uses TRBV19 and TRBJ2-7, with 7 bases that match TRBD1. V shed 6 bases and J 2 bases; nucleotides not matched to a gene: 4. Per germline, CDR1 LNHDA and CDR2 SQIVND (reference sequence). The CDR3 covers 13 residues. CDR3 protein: CASSGDSPYEQYF. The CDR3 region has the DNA TGTGCCAGTAGCGGGGACAGTCCCTACGAGCAGTACTTC. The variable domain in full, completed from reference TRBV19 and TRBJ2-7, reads DGGITQSPKYLFRKEGQNVTLSCEQNLNHDAMYWYRQDPGQGLRLIYYSQIVNDFQKGDIAEGYSVSREKKESFPLTVTSAQKNPTAFYLCASSGDSPYEQYFGPGTRLTVT.

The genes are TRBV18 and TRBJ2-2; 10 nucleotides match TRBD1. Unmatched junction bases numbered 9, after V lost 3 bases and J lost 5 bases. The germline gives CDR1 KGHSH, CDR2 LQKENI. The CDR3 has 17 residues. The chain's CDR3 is CASSPLGTGVWTGELFF. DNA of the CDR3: TGTGCCAGCTCACCCCTAGGGACAGGGGTTTGGACCGGGGAGCTGTTTTTT.

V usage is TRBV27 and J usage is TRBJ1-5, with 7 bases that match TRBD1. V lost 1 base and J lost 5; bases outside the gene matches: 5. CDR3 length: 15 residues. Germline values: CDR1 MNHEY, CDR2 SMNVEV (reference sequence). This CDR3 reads CASSLWAGGDQPQHF. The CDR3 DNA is TGTGCCAGCAGTTTATGGGCAGGGGGAGATCAGCCCCAGCATTTT.

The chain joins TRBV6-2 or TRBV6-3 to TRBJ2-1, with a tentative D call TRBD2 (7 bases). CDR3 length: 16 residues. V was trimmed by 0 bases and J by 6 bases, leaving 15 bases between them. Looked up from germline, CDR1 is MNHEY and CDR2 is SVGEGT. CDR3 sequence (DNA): TGTGCCAGCAGTTACTCGATGAGGCGGGGGCTCAATGAGCAGTTCTTC. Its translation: CASSYSMRRGLNEQFF.

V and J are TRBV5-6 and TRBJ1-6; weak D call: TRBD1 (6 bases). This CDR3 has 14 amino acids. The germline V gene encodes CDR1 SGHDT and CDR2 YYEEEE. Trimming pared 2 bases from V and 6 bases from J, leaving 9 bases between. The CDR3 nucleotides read TGTGCCAGCAGCTTTGGACAGCCTAATTCACCCCTCCACTTT. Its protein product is CASSFGQPNSPLHF.

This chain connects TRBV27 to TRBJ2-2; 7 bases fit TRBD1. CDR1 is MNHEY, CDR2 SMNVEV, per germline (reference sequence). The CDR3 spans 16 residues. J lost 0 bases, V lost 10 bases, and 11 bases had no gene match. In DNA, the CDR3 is TGTGCCATCGCCCCCGGGACAGAGCCGAACACCGGGGAGCTGTTTTTT. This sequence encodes CAIAPGTEPNTGELFF.

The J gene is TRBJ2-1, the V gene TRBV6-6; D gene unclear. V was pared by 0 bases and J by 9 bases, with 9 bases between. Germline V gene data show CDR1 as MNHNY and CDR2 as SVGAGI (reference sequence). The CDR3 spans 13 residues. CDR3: CASSYSLALEQFF. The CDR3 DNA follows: TGTGCCAGCAGTTACTCTTTGGCCCTTGAGCAGTTCTTC.

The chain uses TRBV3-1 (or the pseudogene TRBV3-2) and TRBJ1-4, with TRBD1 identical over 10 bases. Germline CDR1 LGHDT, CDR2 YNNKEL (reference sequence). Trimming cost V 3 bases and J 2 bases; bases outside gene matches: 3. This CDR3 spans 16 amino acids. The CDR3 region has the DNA TGTGCCAGCAGCCAGGGACAGGGGCTCACTAATGAAAAACTGTTTTTT. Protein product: CASSQGQGLTNEKLFF.

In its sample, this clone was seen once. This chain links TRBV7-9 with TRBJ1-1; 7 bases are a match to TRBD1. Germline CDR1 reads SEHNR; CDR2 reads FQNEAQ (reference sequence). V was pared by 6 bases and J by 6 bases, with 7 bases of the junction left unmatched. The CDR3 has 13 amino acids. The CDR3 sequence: CASSRQGPAEAFF. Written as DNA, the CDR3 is TGTGCCAGCAGTCGACAGGGCCCCGCTGAAGCTTTCTTT.

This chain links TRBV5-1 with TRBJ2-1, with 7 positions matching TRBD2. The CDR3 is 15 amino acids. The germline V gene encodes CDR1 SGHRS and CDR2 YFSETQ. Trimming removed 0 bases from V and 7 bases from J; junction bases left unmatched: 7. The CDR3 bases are TGCGCCAGCAGCTTGGGCGGGAGCCTGCGGAATGAGCAGTTCTTC. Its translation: CASSLGGSLRNEQFF.